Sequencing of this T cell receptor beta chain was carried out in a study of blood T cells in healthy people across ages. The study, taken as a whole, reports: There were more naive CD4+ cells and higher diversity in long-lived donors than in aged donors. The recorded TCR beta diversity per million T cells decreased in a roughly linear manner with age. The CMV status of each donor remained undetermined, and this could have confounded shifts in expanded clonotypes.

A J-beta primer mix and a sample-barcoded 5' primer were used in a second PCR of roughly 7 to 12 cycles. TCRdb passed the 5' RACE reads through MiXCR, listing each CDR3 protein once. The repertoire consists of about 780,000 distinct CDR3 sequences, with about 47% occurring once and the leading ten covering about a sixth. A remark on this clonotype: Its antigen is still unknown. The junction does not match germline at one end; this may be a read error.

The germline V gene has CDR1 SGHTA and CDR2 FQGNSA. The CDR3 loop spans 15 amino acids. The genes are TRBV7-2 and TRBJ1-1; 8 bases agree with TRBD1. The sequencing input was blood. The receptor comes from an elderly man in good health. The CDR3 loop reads CAGSLATGGWTEAFF. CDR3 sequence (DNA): TGTGCCGGCAGCTTAGCAACAGGGGGATGGACTGAAGCTTTCTTT.